The present entry profiles one T cell receptor (beta chain) with its context. The data stem from a study of cytomegalovirus exposure and HLA in healthy donors. Sequencing used immunoSEQ multiplex PCR; TCRdb keeps in-frame clones, though not all of them. The sample has fewer than 200,000 clones, roughly 95% seen once. The CDR3 has 14 amino acids. Germline V lookup: CDR1 SGHVS, CDR2 FQNEAQ. V shed 3 bases and J shed 4 bases, with 10 bases lying between them. The origin of this receptor is a young woman in good health and CMV-seronegative. This rearrangement joins TRBV7-8 to TRBJ1-3; D call uncertain. The source material was PBMCs. Here the CDR3 DNA reads TGTGCCAGCAGCTTTTCAGGCAAAGGAAACACCATATATTTT. Translated, it gives CASSFSGKGNTIYF.